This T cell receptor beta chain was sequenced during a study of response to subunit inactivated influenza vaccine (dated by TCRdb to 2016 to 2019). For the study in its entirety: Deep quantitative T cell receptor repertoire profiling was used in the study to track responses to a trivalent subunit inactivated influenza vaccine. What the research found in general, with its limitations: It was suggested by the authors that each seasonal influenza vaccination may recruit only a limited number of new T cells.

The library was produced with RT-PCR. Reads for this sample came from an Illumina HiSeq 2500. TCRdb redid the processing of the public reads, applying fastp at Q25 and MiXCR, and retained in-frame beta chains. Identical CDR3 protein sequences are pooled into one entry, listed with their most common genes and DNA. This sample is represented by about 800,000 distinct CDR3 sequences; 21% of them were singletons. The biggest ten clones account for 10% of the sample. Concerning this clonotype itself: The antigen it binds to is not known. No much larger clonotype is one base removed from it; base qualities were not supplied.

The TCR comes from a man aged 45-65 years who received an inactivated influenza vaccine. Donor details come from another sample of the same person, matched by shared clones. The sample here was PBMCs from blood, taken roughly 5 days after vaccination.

The CDR3 protein sequence reads: CASSLSSGSFNEQFF. The DNA sequence reads TGTGCCAGCAGTTTATCCAGCGGGAGTTTTAATGAGCAGTTCTTC. The chain joins TRBV27 to TRBJ2-1, with 8 bases matching TRBD2. The germline V gene (reference sequence) specifies MNHEY as CDR1 and SMNVEV as CDR2. The CDR3 goes from the cysteine to the phenylalanine over 15 residues. The retained sequence is limited to the CDR3, 45 bases, with the frame set at the first base. V is cut back by 0 bases and J by 7 bases, with 5 bases in the junction unmatched.